Each of the 5 T cell receptor beta chains below was sequenced from the same sample in a study of T-cell memory formation after mild COVID-19. TCRdb called the 5' RACE reads again in MiXCR, with one record for every CDR3 protein. The table shows about 110,000 distinct CDR3 sequences, with 17% occurring only once. The sample was PBMCs or a T cell subset sorted from them (not recorded which). These receptors were obtained from an adult woman who had mild COVID-19 (a few samples of this study predate the infection). Cell type and time point are not known.

This chain links TRBV5-1 with TRBJ2-7; the D is unclear. This CDR3 has 15 residues. The germline V gene has CDR1 SGHRS and CDR2 YFSETQ. V gave up 4 bases and J gave up 0 bases, with 14 bases separating them. CDR3 loop: CASSIEDGPSYEQYF. Here the CDR3 DNA reads TGCGCCAGCAGCATAGAGGACGGACCCTCCTACGAGCAGTACTTC.

V gene TRBV5-1 combines with J gene TRBJ2-2; D possibly corresponds to TRBD2 (5 bases). CDR1 is SGHRS, CDR2 YFSETQ, per germline. The CDR3 contains 16 residues. The V gene lost 4 bases and the J gene lost 4 bases, with 17 bases spanning the gap. The CDR3: CASSGSEVHITGELFF. The CDR3 DNA reads TGCGCCAGCAGCGGATCGGAGGTCCACATCACCGGGGAGCTGTTTTTT.

The chain has TRBV19 and TRBJ2-3; 12 positions match TRBD2. This CDR3 contains 15 residues. Germline-derived CDR1 and CDR2 are LNHDA and SQIVND (reference sequence). V shed 5 bases and J 4 bases; nucleotides not matched to a gene: 4. The CDR3 DNA reads as TGTGCCAGTAGTCGGACTAGCGGGGAGGCAGATACGCAGTATTTT. This sequence encodes CASSRTSGEADTQYF. Using reference TRBV19 and TRBJ2-3 for the parts outside the CDR3, the full variable domain is DGGITQSPKYLFRKEGQNVTLSCEQNLNHDAMYWYRQDPGQGLRLIYYSQIVNDFQKGDIAEGYSVSREKKESFPLTVTSAQKNPTAFYLCASSRTSGEADTQYFGPGTRLTVL.

This clonotype has only a few counts. The chain couples TRBV12-5 to TRBJ2-7; D is possibly TRBD1 (6 bases). The CDR3 runs 14 residues. Germline assignment: CDR1 LGHNT and CDR2 FRNRAP. Between the trimmed V and J ends, which lost 6 bases and 0 bases, there was a span of 12 bases. The CDR3 DNA reads TGTGCTAGTGGGGGTACAGGGAGCTCCTACGAGCAGTACTTC. Translation: CASGGTGSSYEQYF.

This clonotype has a handful of counts. The V and J genes are TRBV6-6 and TRBJ1-3; possibly TRBD1 for D (6 bases). The CDR3 runs 17 residues. Germline-derived CDR1 and CDR2 are MNHNY and SVGAGI (reference sequence). Trimming shortened V by 6 bases and J by 5 bases, and 23 bases separated the two germline ends. CDR3 sequence reads: CASRTIRTQGPRNTIYF. In DNA form, the CDR3 reads TGTGCCAGCAGGACCATTCGTACGCAGGGGCCGAGAAACACCATATATTTT.